These 8 T cell receptor beta chains were all obtained from the same sample, sequenced in a study of PD-1 blockade in classical Hodgkin lymphoma. Time point denoted: cycle 4 day 1 (C4D1), after 5 to 7 weeks of nivolumab. Every single patient, without exception, relapsed after autologous stem cell transplantation, and brentuximab vedotin exposure varied. TCRdb's copy holds only in-frame clones and misses some; the assay was immunoSEQ multiplex PCR. In the table there are about 23,000 clones, around nine tenths of which are singletons. The specimen was peripheral blood mononuclear cells (PBMCs), collected before the fourth cycle of nivolumab. These receptors were collected from a human donor with classical Hodgkin lymphoma.

J is TRBJ2-1 and V is TRBV10-3; the D gene is possibly TRBD2 (7 bases). Deletions cut 6 bases from V and 4 bases from J, with 13 bases between. This CDR3 region has 14 residues. Germline CDR1 reads ENHRY; CDR2 reads SYGVKD. This CDR3 reads CAIRGGGVYNEQFF. The CDR3 DNA is TGTGCCATCAGGGGAGGGGGGGTATACAATGAGCAGTTCTTC.

In DNA, the CDR3 is TGTGCCAGCAGCTTGGGGACAGCGCAAGAGACCCAGTACTTC. The encoded protein is CASSLGTAQETQYF. V is TRBV7-6 and J is TRBJ2-5, with 7 positions matching TRBD1. V was pared by 3 bases and J by 2 bases, with 3 bases of the junction left unmatched. The length of the CDR3 is 14 residues. CDR1 is SGHVS, CDR2 FNYEAQ, per germline.

The chain carries TRBV6-5 and TRBJ1-1; 7 bases agree with TRBD1. The CDR3 totals 13 residues. Per germline, CDR1 MNHEY and CDR2 SVGAGI. The V segment lost 6 bases and the J segment 3 bases; nucleotides outside the gene matches: 4. CDR3 amino acids: CASSRDSYTEAFF. CDR3 coding DNA: TGTGCCAGCAGCCGGGACAGCTACACTGAAGCTTTCTTT.

The rearrangement joins TRBV28 to TRBJ2-1, with TRBD2 identical over 7 bases. The V gene end was trimmed by 5 bases and the J gene end by 0 bases; junction bases not matched to a gene: 7. This CDR3 contains 16 residues. Germline assignment: CDR1 MDHEN and CDR2 SYDVKM. This CDR3 reads CASSLERGSSYNEQFF. CDR3 DNA sequence: TGTGCCAGCAGTCTAGAGCGGGGAAGCTCCTACAATGAGCAGTTCTTC.

The chain is built from TRBV11-2 and TRBJ2-7, with D uncertain. V lost 4 bases and J 2 bases, leaving 15 bases between the germline ends. This CDR3 spans 15 amino acids. CDR1 is SGHAT, CDR2 FQNNGV, per germline. The CDR3 region is CASSSIQISTYEQYF. The CDR3 DNA reads TGTGCCAGCAGCTCCATACAGATTTCTACCTACGAGCAGTACTTC.

V gene TRBV5-1 combines with J gene TRBJ2-3; tentatively, D is TRBD1 or TRBD2 (5 bases each). The V and J ends lost 0 bases and 0 bases respectively, with 11 bases between them. This CDR3 is built from 16 residues. CDR1 and CDR2 (germline): SGHRS, YFSETQ. The CDR3 sequence: CASSLGDVTSTDTQYF. Written as DNA, the CDR3 is TGCGCCAGCAGCTTGGGGGACGTTACTAGCACAGATACGCAGTATTTT.

The V call is TRBV18, the J call TRBJ2-5, with D perhaps being TRBD1 or TRBD2 (5 bases each). The V gene's germline CDR1 is KGHSH and CDR2 LQKENI. V lost 6 bases, J lost 3 bases, and 20 bases lay in between. This CDR3 has 16 residues. CDR3 sequence reads: CASSRRAGTAEETQYF. CDR3 bases: TGTGCCAGCTCCCGACGGGCCGGGACGGCAGAAGAGACCCAGTACTTC. The variable domain in full, completed from reference TRBV18 and TRBJ2-5, reads NAGVMQNPRHLVRRRGQEARLRCSPMKGHSHVYWYRQLPEEGLKFMVYLQKENIIDESGMPKERFSAEFPKEGPSILRIQQVVRGDSAAYFCASSRRAGTAEETQYFGPGTRLLVL.

The chain couples TRBV5-1 to TRBJ1-1; D call uncertain. This CDR3 has 13 residues. Germline-derived CDR1 and CDR2 are SGHRS and YFSETQ. The V end lost 5 bases, the J end lost 0 bases, and 8 bases lay between the germline ends. In DNA form, the CDR3 reads TGCGCCAGCAGGATAGAAATGAACACTGAAGCTTTCTTT. Amino acid sequence: CASRIEMNTEAFF. The full variable domain, in which reference TRBV5-1 and TRBJ1-1 provide the parts outside the CDR3, is KAGVTQTPRYLIKTRGQQVTLSCSPISGHRSVSWYQQTPGQGLQFLFEYFSETQRNKGNFPGRFSGRQFSNSRSEMNVSTLELGDSALYLCASRIEMNTEAFFGQGTRLTVV.